The source of this T cell receptor (beta chain) is a study of blood T cell repertoires in COVID-19. Study in general: Material from acute and convalescent COVID-19 was sourced from the United States, Italy and Spain. Sample material is recorded as cDNA or gDNA derived from T cells, B-cell-depleted T cells, or PBMCs.

Source study methods: Estimated nucleated cell counts came from reference gene primer amplification. The protocol was immunoSEQ multiplex PCR, while the TCRdb copy is restricted to in-frame clones and leaves out a portion. The V and J calls and clone size come from that table; D and trimming were worked out from the DNA. The sample includes about 89,000 clones, about 78% seen only once; the top ten take under 15%. The CDR3 length is 16 residues. The ends lost 6 bases at V and 5 bases at J; junction bases unmatched: 13. CDR1 LGHDT and CDR2 YNNKEL come from the germline V gene (reference sequence). The sequence came from a woman aged 80 or over with acute or convalescent COVID-19. The sample was peripheral blood. The chain carries TRBV3-1 (or the pseudogene TRBV3-2) and TRBJ2-5, with 9 bases that match TRBD2. As DNA, the CDR3 is TGTGCCAGCAGTATAAGACTGCGGGGGGGCCCCGAGACCCAGTACTTC. Residues: CASSIRLRGGPETQYF.